The 17 T cell receptor beta chains in this list originate from one sample, sequenced in a study of blood T cell repertoires in COVID-19. Clones were read by immunoSEQ multiplex PCR, and TCRdb kept only the in-frame ones, dropping some. The table has around 81,000 clones, roughly 86% seen once; the top ten hold about 6.9%. The sequenced sample consisted of peripheral blood. All receptors come from a human donor in a cohort sampled during active COVID-19.

The chain is built from TRBV7-2 and TRBJ2-7; TRBD2 agrees at 12 bases. This CDR3 comprises 16 residues. Germline CDR1 is SGHTA and CDR2 is FQGNSA. Trimming took 5 bases from V and 2 from J; bases not matched to a gene: 7. CDR3 sequence: CTSSRSSSGGAYEQYF. CDR3 bases: TGTACCAGCAGCCGCAGTTCTAGCGGGGGGGCCTACGAGCAGTACTTC.

V gene TRBV28 combines with J gene TRBJ1-4; weak D call: TRBD1 (5 bases). Trimming removed 6 bases at V and 8 bases at J, with 13 bases between. The CDR3 sequence is 13 residues long. Looked up from germline, CDR1 is MDHEN and CDR2 is SYDVKM. CDR3 nucleotides: TGTGCCAGCAGCCTCGGGACTTACGAAAAACTGTTTTTT. This gives the protein CASSLGTYEKLFF.

V and J are TRBV7-9 and TRBJ1-5; 9 positions agree with TRBD1. Germline CDR1 is SEHNR and CDR2 is FQNEAQ (reference sequence). The CDR3 is 14 residues long. Losses at the gene ends were 2 bases for V and 13 bases for J; bases not matched to a gene: 9. CDR3 in DNA: TGTGCCAGCAGCTTAACAGGGGGCCATTGGGAACAGCATTTT. Translating gives CASSLTGGHWEQHF. Using reference TRBV7-9 and TRBJ1-5 for the parts outside the CDR3, the full variable domain is DTGVSQNPRHKITKRGQNVTFRCDPISEHNRLYWYRQTLGQGPEFLTYFQNEAQLEKSRLLSDRFSAERPKGSFSTLEIQRTEQGDSAMYLCASSLTGGHWEQHFGDGTRLSIL.

This clone occurred many times. This sequence joins TRBV4-1 and TRBJ2-7; TRBD2 matches 16 bases. Unmatched junction bases numbered 8, after V lost 0 bases and J lost 0 bases. CDR1 MGHRA and CDR2 YSYEKL come from the germline V gene. CDR3 length equals 20 residues. The CDR3 sequence is CASSQDLGLAGGSSSYEQYF. For the CDR3, the DNA is TGCGCCAGCAGCCAAGACCTGGGACTAGCGGGGGGGTCTAGCTCCTACGAGCAGTACTTC.

The V and J genes are TRBV2 and TRBJ2-7, with a tentative D call TRBD2 (5 bases). The CDR3 totals 13 residues. V lost 7 bases, J lost 5 bases, and 15 bases lay in between. Germline CDR1 reads SNHLY; CDR2 reads FYNNEI. The CDR3 nucleotides read TGTGCCAGCAATCAGAGGCTGGAGGACGAGCAGTACTTC. This sequence encodes CASNQRLEDEQYF.

The J gene is TRBJ2-5, the V gene TRBV14, with TRBD2 identical over 7 bases. The CDR3 length is 16 residues. CDR1 is SGHDN and CDR2 is FVKESK in the germline V gene. V trimming: 1 base; J trimming: 3 bases; junction bases outside the gene matches: 8. Here the CDR3 DNA reads TGTGCCAGCAGCCAAGTGCGCGGGGAGGGTAAAGAGACCCAGTACTTC. It codes for CASSQVRGEGKETQYF.

The rearrangement uses TRBV6-5 and TRBJ1-2; TRBD1 agrees at 7 bases. Germline V gene lookup returns CDR1 MNHEY and CDR2 SVGAGI. With V trimmed by 7 bases and J by 0 bases, 5 bases remained unmatched. CDR3 length equals 14 residues. The CDR3 protein is CASKEGAANYGYTF. In DNA form, the CDR3 reads TGTGCCAGCAAAGAGGGGGCTGCTAACTATGGCTACACCTTC.

This rearrangement joins TRBV18 to TRBJ1-1; 7 nucleotides agree with TRBD1. Germline V gene lookup returns CDR1 KGHSH and CDR2 LQKENI. The V gene end was trimmed by 6 bases and the J gene end by 0 bases; junction bases not matched to a gene: 7. This CDR3 is built from 15 residues. The CDR3 reads CASSPPTGLNTEAFF. In DNA form, the CDR3 reads TGTGCCAGCTCCCCCCCGACAGGGCTGAACACTGAAGCTTTCTTT. Drawing the rest from reference TRBV18 and TRBJ1-1, the complete variable domain is NAGVMQNPRHLVRRRGQEARLRCSPMKGHSHVYWYRQLPEEGLKFMVYLQKENIIDESGMPKERFSAEFPKEGPSILRIQQVVRGDSAAYFCASSPPTGLNTEAFFGQGTRLTVV.

The rearrangement joins TRBV7-9 to TRBJ2-7, with D perhaps TRBD2 (5 bases). CDR3 length: 14 residues. With 6 bases removed from V and 3 bases from J, the gap between germline ends came to 15 bases. Germline assignment: CDR1 SEHNR and CDR2 FQNEAQ (reference sequence). Here the CDR3 reads CASRDGLENYEQYF. CDR3 DNA sequence: TGTGCCAGCAGGGACGGACTGGAAAACTACGAGCAGTACTTC.

The V call is TRBV6-5, the J call TRBJ2-7; 7 bases align to TRBD1. V lost 7 bases and J lost 3; bases outside the gene matches: 9. CDR3 length: 14 residues. Germline loops: CDR1 MNHEY, CDR2 SVGAGI. The CDR3 sequence: CASIPQGTHYEQYF. CDR3 sequence (DNA): TGTGCCAGCATCCCACAGGGGACCCACTACGAGCAGTACTTC.

The genes are TRBV7-3 and TRBJ2-7, with 10 nucleotides matching TRBD2. The CDR3 loop spans 16 amino acids. V lost 5 bases and J lost 3; bases outside the gene matches: 10. Germline V gives CDR1 SGHTA, CDR2 FQGTGA. The CDR3 sequence: CASSTTSGAGLYEQYF. DNA for the CDR3: TGTGCCAGCAGCACAACTAGCGGGGCAGGACTCTACGAGCAGTACTTC. The full variable domain, in which reference TRBV7-3 and TRBJ2-7 provide the parts outside the CDR3, is GAGVSQTPSNKVTEKGKYVELRCDPISGHTALYWYRQSLGQGPEFLIYFQGTGAADDSGLPNDRFFAVRPEGSVSTLKIQRTERGDSAVYLCASSTTSGAGLYEQYFGPGTRLTVT.

V and J are TRBV6-5 and TRBJ2-7; 8 bases are shared with TRBD1. The CDR3 runs 14 residues. V was clipped by 7 bases and J by 1 base; unmatched bases: 6. Germline V CDR1 and CDR2: MNHEY, SVGAGI. The CDR3 reads CASILDRVSYEQYF. The CDR3 DNA follows: TGTGCCAGCATACTGGACAGGGTTTCCTACGAGCAGTACTTC.

The gene calls are TRBV2 and TRBJ2-7, with 9 bases aligning to TRBD1. The CDR3 loop spans 13 amino acids. Germline loops: CDR1 SNHLY, CDR2 FYNNEI. V was clipped by 5 bases and J by 2 bases; unmatched bases: 1. DNA of the CDR3: TGTGCCAGCAGTTGGGACAGGGCCTACGAGCAGTACTTC. This codes for CASSWDRAYEQYF.

This chain links TRBV19 with TRBJ1-4; D possibly corresponds to TRBD1 (6 bases). The CDR3 extends over 14 amino acids. Germline loops: CDR1 LNHDA, CDR2 SQIVND (reference sequence). V was trimmed by 3 bases and J by 4 bases, leaving 9 bases between them. The CDR3 protein is CASSIGQRNEKLFF. The DNA of the CDR3 is TGTGCCAGTAGTATCGGACAGCGTAATGAAAAACTGTTTTTT.

This clone was counted a single time. This chain joins TRBV5-1 and TRBJ1-1, with D tentatively TRBD1 (5 bases). From germline, CDR1 is SGHRS and CDR2 YFSETQ. CDR3 size: 13 residues. The V and J ends lost 5 bases and 4 bases respectively, with 12 bases between them. CDR3 in amino acids: CASSLTGGTEAFF. The CDR3 DNA sequence: TGCGCCAGCAGTCTCACCGGGGGCACTGAAGCTTTCTTT. The whole variable domain, filled in from reference TRBV5-1 and TRBJ1-1, reads KAGVTQTPRYLIKTRGQQVTLSCSPISGHRSVSWYQQTPGQGLQFLFEYFSETQRNKGNFPGRFSGRQFSNSRSEMNVSTLELGDSALYLCASSLTGGTEAFFGQGTRLTVV.

In this sample, this clone turned up once. The CDR3: CASSHGHPSTYEQYF. CDR3 sequence (DNA): TGTGCCAGCAGCCATGGACATCCATCTACATACGAGCAGTACTTC. V is TRBV13 and J is TRBJ2-7, with D possibly being TRBD1 (5 bases). The CDR3 is 15 amino acids. Germline CDR1 and CDR2: PRHDT and FYEKMQ (reference sequence). V was pared by 5 bases and J by 4 bases, with 18 bases between.

The V call is TRBV6-2 or TRBV6-3, the J call TRBJ1-2; no reliable D call. Deletions cut 6 bases from V and 3 bases from J, with 14 bases between. The CDR3 is made up of 14 amino acids. The germline CDR1 and CDR2 sequences are MNHEY and SVGEGT. The CDR3 reads CASSLRALYYGYTF. CDR3 in DNA: TGTGCCAGCAGCCTTAGAGCCCTCTACTATGGCTACACCTTC.